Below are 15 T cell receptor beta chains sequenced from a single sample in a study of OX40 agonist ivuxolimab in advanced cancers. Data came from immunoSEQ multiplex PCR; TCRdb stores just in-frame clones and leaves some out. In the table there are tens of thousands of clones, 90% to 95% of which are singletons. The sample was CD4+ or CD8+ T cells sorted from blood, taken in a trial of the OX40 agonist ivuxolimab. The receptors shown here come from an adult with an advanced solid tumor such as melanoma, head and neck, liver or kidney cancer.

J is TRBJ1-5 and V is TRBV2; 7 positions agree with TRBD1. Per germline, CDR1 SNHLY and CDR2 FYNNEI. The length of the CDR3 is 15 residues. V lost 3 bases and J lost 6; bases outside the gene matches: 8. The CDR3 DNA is TGTGCCAGCAGTGACGGGACAGTGTCCCCTCAGCCCCAGCATTTT. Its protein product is CASSDGTVSPQPQHF.

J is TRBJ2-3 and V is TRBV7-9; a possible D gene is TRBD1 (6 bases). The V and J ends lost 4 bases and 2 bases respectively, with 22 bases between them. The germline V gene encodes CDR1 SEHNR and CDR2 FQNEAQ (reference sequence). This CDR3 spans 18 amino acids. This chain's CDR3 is CASSSYKGVQADTDTQYF. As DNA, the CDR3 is TGTGCCAGCAGCTCCTACAAGGGGGTACAGGCTGACACAGATACGCAGTATTTT.

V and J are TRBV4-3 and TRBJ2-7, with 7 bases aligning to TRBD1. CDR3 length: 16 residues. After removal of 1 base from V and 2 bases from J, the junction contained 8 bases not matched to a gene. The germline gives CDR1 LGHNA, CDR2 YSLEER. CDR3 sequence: CASSQAFGQVPYEQYF. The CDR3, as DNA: TGCGCCAGCAGCCAAGCATTCGGACAGGTCCCCTACGAGCAGTACTTC.

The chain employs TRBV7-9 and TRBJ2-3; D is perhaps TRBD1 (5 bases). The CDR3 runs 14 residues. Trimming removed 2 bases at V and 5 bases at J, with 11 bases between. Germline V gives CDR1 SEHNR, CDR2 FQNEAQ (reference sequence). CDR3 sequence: CASSLYQGVDTQYF. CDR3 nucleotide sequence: TGTGCCAGCAGCTTATACCAGGGCGTAGATACGCAGTATTTT.

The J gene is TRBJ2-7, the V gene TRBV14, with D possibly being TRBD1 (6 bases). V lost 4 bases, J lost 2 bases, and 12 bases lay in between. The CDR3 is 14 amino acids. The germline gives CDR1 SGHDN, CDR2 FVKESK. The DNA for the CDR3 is TGTGCCAGCAGCCGACAGGATTTCACCTACGAGCAGTACTTC. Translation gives CASSRQDFTYEQYF.

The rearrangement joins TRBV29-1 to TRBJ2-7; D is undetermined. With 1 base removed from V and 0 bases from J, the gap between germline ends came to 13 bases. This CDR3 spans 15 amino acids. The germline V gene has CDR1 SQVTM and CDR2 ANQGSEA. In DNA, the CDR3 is TGCAGCGTTGAAGCATGGCAGTCCTTCTCCTACGAGCAGTACTTC. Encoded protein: CSVEAWQSFSYEQYF.

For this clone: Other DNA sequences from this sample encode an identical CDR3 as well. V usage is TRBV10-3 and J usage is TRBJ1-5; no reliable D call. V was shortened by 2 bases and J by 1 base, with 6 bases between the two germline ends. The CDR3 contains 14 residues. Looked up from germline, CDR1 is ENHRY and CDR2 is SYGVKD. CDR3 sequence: CAISEGISNQPQHF. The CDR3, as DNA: TGTGCCATCAGTGAGGGGATAAGCAATCAGCCCCAGCATTTT.

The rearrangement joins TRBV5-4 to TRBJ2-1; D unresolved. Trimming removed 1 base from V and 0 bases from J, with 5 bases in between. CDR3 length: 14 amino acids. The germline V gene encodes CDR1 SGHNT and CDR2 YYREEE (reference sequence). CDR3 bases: TGTGCCAGCAGCTTGTGGGGCTCCTACAATGAGCAGTTCTTC. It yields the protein CASSLWGSYNEQFF. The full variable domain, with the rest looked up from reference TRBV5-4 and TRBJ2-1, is ETGVTQSPTHLIKTRGQQVTLRCSSQSGHNTVSWYQQALGQGPQFIFQYYREEENGRGNFPPRFSGLQFPNYSSELNVNALELDDSALYLCASSLWGSYNEQFFGPGTRLTVL.

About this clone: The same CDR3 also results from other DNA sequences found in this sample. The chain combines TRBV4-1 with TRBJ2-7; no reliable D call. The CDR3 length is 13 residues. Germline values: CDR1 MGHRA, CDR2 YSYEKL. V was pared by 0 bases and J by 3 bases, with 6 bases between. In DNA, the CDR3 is TGCGCCAGCAGCCAAGAAAGTAGCTACGAGCAGTACTTC. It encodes CASSQESSYEQYF.

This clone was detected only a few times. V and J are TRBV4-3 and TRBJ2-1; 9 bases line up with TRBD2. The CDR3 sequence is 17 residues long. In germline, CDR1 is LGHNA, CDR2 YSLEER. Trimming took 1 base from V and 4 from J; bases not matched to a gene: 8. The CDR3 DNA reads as TGCGCCAGCAGCCAAGGCATGGTGACTAGCGGTTACAATGAGCAGTTCTTC. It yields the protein CASSQGMVTSGYNEQFF.

CDR3 sequence (DNA): TGCGCCAGCAGCTCCGGACAGGGGGCAGGCGAGACCCAGTACTTC. Translated, it gives CASSSGQGAGETQYF. The chain links TRBV5-1 to TRBJ2-5; 11 nucleotides agree with TRBD1. V lost 3 bases to trimming and J lost 5 bases; unmatched junction nucleotides: 6. The germline V gene encodes CDR1 SGHRS and CDR2 YFSETQ. The CDR3 loop spans 15 amino acids. Looking up the rest from reference TRBV5-1 and TRBJ2-5 gives the full variable domain: KAGVTQTPRYLIKTRGQQVTLSCSPISGHRSVSWYQQTPGQGLQFLFEYFSETQRNKGNFPGRFSGRQFSNSRSEMNVSTLELGDSALYLCASSSGQGAGETQYFGPGTRLLVL.

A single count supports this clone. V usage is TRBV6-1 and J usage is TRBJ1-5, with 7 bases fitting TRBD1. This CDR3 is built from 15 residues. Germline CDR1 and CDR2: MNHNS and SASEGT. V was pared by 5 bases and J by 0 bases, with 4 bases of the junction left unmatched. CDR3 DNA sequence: TGTGCCAGCAGTCTGACAGGGTATAGCAATCAGCCCCAGCATTTT. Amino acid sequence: CASSLTGYSNQPQHF.

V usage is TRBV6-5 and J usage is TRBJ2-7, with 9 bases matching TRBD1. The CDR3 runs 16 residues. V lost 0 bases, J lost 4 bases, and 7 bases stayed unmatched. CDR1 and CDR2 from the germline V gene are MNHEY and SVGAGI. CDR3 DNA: TGTGCCAGCAGTTACTCGATACTCGACAGGGGGTACGAGCAGTACTTC. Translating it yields CASSYSILDRGYEQYF.

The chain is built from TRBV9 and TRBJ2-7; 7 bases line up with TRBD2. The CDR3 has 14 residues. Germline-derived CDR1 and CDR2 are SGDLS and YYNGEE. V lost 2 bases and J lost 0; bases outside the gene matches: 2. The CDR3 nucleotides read TGTGCCAGCAGCGTGGGGGGGGACTCCTACGAGCAGTACTTC. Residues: CASSVGGDSYEQYF.

CDR3 sequence reads: CASSASGTSDNEQFF. Written as DNA, the CDR3 is TGTGCCAGCAGCGCCTCCGGCACTAGCGACAATGAGCAGTTCTTC. This sequence joins TRBV9 and TRBJ2-1, with TRBD2 identical over 7 bases. Germline V gene sequence: CDR1 SGDLS, CDR2 YYNGEE. The CDR3 totals 15 residues. V dropped 3 bases and J dropped 5; count of bases not matched to a gene: 8.